These 28 T cell receptor beta chains share one sample of origin, sequenced in a study of cytomegalovirus exposure and HLA in healthy donors (dated by TCRdb to about 2017). The receptor library was made with the immunoSEQ multiplex PCR assay. A mixture of 60 forward primers for TCR Vbeta segments and 13 reverse primers for TCR Jbeta segments was used in the multiplex PCR. TCRdb stores this immuneACCESS table with in-frame sequences only. Part of the clones is absent; in the studies checked, under half of the shortfall reflects unresolved V genes, and no reason is known for the rest. The sample table holds approximately 31,000 clones, of which 80% to 90% were seen once. The top ten constitute under 3% of the sample. The specimen was PBMCs. The receptors stem from a boy younger than 18 in good health and CMV-seronegative.

The CDR3 region has the DNA TGTGCCAGCAGTTCTAGCACAGATACGCAGTATTTT. As protein: CASSSSTDTQYF. V is TRBV6-5 and J is TRBJ2-3; D is undetermined. The CDR3 contains 12 residues. Trimming pared 4 bases from V and 0 bases from J, leaving 2 bases between. Germline CDR1 and CDR2: MNHEY and SVGAGI.

V usage is TRBV6-6 and J usage is TRBJ1-2; TRBD1 agrees at 8 bases. This CDR3 contains 12 residues. CDR1 is MNHNY and CDR2 is SVGAGI in the germline V gene (reference sequence). In DNA form, the CDR3 reads TGTGCTTCCGCAGGGGGCAATGGTGGCTACACCTTC. Protein: CASAGGNGGYTF.

V and J are TRBV27 and TRBJ2-5; 8 bases line up with TRBD2. Germline loops: CDR1 MNHEY, CDR2 SMNVEV (reference sequence). V gave up 5 bases and J gave up 5 bases; unmatched junction bases: 16. This CDR3 spans 17 amino acids. As DNA, the CDR3 is TGTGCCAGCAGTCGAAAGAGCTTCGGGGGGGTGGGCGAGACCCAGTACTTC. Protein: CASSRKSFGGVGETQYF.

This clone appeared a few times. The gene calls are TRBV4-2 and TRBJ2-3, with 8 positions matching TRBD2. This CDR3 is built from 15 residues. The germline CDR1 and CDR2 sequences are LGHNA and YNFKEQ. The trim removed 1 base at V and 2 bases at J, leaving 2 bases unmatched. In nucleotides, the CDR3 is TGTGCCAGCAGCCAAGGCGGGGGGCCCACAGATACGCAGTATTTT. It translates to CASSQGGGPTDTQYF.

This clone came up once. The J gene is TRBJ2-5, the V gene TRBV27; D possibly corresponds to TRBD2 (5 bases). The germline V and J ends were trimmed by 6 bases and 2 bases, with 13 bases remaining between them. In germline, CDR1 is MNHEY, CDR2 SMNVEV (reference sequence). This CDR3 has 14 residues. The CDR3 is CASSPGWEQETQYF. The DNA for the CDR3 is TGTGCCAGCAGCCCGGGCTGGGAGCAAGAGACCCAGTACTTC.

The chain links TRBV19 to TRBJ2-5; 7 bases are shared with TRBD1. V was pared by 3 bases and J by 2 bases, with 0 bases of the junction left unmatched. Germline CDR1 LNHDA, CDR2 SQIVND (reference sequence). The CDR3 extends over 13 amino acids. The CDR3 coding sequence is TGTGCCAGTAGTATGGGACAGCAAGAGACCCAGTACTTC. Translation: CASSMGQQETQYF.

The chain couples TRBV4-1 to TRBJ1-6; 7 nucleotides align to TRBD1. V lost 4 bases and J lost 9; bases outside the gene matches: 9. The CDR3 loop spans 15 amino acids. Germline V CDR1 and CDR2: MGHRA, YSYEKL. CDR3 nucleotides: TGCGCCAGCAGCCGTTCGGGGACAGTTCTTTCACCCCTCCACTTT. This encodes CASSRSGTVLSPLHF.

With respect to this clone: The junction departs from the called germline gene at one end, perhaps through a read error. The V call is TRBV27, the J call TRBJ2-1; 9 positions agree with TRBD1. From germline, CDR1 is MNHEY and CDR2 SMNVEV (reference sequence). This CDR3 comprises 15 residues. The CDR3 reads CAGSSTGTGFHEQFF. The CDR3 nucleotides are TGTGCCGGCAGTTCGACCGGGACAGGGTTCCATGAGCAGTTCTTC.

This clone was seen a handful of times. The chain combines TRBV10-1 with TRBJ2-5; a weak D match, TRBD2 (5 bases). This CDR3 spans 13 amino acids. Trimming stripped 5 bases from V and 5 bases from J, with 12 bases between. CDR1 is WNHNN and CDR2 is SYGVQD in the germline V gene (reference sequence). This CDR3 reads CASSLLRTETQYF. The CDR3 DNA follows: TGCGCCAGCAGTCTACTAAGGACTGAGACCCAGTACTTC.

This chain uses TRBV5-1 with TRBJ2-5, with 9 positions matching TRBD2. Losses at the gene ends were 2 bases for V and 0 bases for J; bases not matched to a gene: 2. The germline V gene encodes CDR1 SGHRS and CDR2 YFSETQ. The length of the CDR3 is 15 residues. The chain's CDR3 is CASSLIAGDQETQYF. DNA of the CDR3: TGCGCCAGCAGCTTAATAGCGGGGGACCAAGAGACCCAGTACTTC.

The V gene is TRBV4-3, the J gene TRBJ2-2, with a weak D call TRBD1 (5 bases). In germline, CDR1 is LGHNA, CDR2 YSLEER. V lost 0 bases and J lost 4, with 18 bases in between. The CDR3 covers 18 residues. CDR3 DNA sequence: TGCGCCAGCAGCCAAGAATTGATGACAGCCGCGAGCACCGGGGAGCTGTTTTTT. This sequence encodes CASSQELMTAASTGELFF.

The chain employs TRBV7-3 and TRBJ2-1; 10 nucleotides match TRBD2. The CDR3 length is 15 residues. The V gene end was trimmed by 6 bases and the J gene end by 10 bases; junction bases not matched to a gene: 12. Germline-derived CDR1 and CDR2 are SGHTA and FQGTGA. Written as DNA, the CDR3 is TGTGCCAGCAGTCGGATAGCGGGGGGTCTGGAGGAGCAGTTCTTC. Its protein is CASSRIAGGLEEQFF.

The chain links TRBV18 to TRBJ2-7; 8 positions match TRBD2. CDR1 and CDR2 from the germline V gene are KGHSH and LQKENI. Unmatched junction bases numbered 8, after V lost 2 bases and J lost 2 bases. The CDR3 is 16 residues long. CDR3 sequence: CASSPSGGGLTYEQYF. CDR3 bases: TGTGCCAGCTCACCATCCGGGGGGGGGCTTACCTACGAGCAGTACTTC. The whole variable domain, filled in from reference TRBV18 and TRBJ2-7, reads NAGVMQNPRHLVRRRGQEARLRCSPMKGHSHVYWYRQLPEEGLKFMVYLQKENIIDESGMPKERFSAEFPKEGPSILRIQQVVRGDSAAYFCASSPSGGGLTYEQYFGPGTRLTVT.

The chain recombines TRBV9 with TRBJ2-7; 12 positions match TRBD2. There are 14 residues in the CDR3. The V gene end was trimmed by 3 bases and the J gene end by 2 bases; junction bases not matched to a gene: 0. Per the germline V gene, CDR1 is SGDLS and CDR2 is YYNGEE. CDR3 in DNA: TGTGCCAGCAGCGCTAGCGGGGGGGCCTACGAGCAGTACTTC. Amino acid sequence: CASSASGGAYEQYF. The full variable domain, with the rest looked up from reference TRBV9 and TRBJ2-7, is DSGVTQTPKHLITATGQRVTLRCSPRSGDLSVYWYQQSLDQGLQFLIQYYNGEERAKGNILERFSAQQFPDLHSELNLSSLELGDSALYFCASSASGGAYEQYFGPGTRLTVT.

In this sample, this clone turned up once. No DNA is shown, since the ends of the CDR3 on it are uncertain; the CDR3 is the one TCRdb lists. The chain carries TRBV6-5 and TRBJ1-5; the table assigns TRBD1, which was not confirmed against the DNA. The CDR3 has 16 amino acids, counting both end residues. Germline V gene data show CDR1 as MNHEY and CDR2 as SVGAGI. CDR3 sequence: CASSSSAGQGFQPQHF.

The chain employs TRBV19 and TRBJ2-7; D not resolved. V gave up 3 bases and J gave up 0 bases, with 9 bases separating them. The CDR3 runs to 14 residues. In germline, CDR1 is LNHDA, CDR2 SQIVND (reference sequence). This CDR3 reads CASSMGINSYEQYF. The CDR3 bases are TGTGCCAGTAGTATGGGCATAAACTCCTACGAGCAGTACTTC.

The V gene is TRBV6-5, the J gene TRBJ2-2, with D perhaps matching TRBD1 (6 bases). The germline CDR1 and CDR2 sequences are MNHEY and SVGAGI. Trimming stripped 0 bases from V and 5 bases from J, with 13 bases between. This CDR3 is built from 16 residues. CDR3 DNA sequence: TGTGCCAGCAGTTACTCGTCAGGGGAAAGAACCGGGGAGCTGTTTTTT. Its protein product is CASSYSSGERTGELFF.

This clone has more than one count but fewer than ten. V is TRBV6-4 and J is TRBJ1-6; maybe TRBD1 (6 bases). The CDR3 contains 16 residues. Germline CDR1 and CDR2: MRHNA and SNTAGT. V lost 0 bases and J 5 bases, leaving 11 bases between the germline ends. The CDR3 nucleotides are TGTGCCAGCAGTGACTCAAGTGAGGGGGATAATTCACCCCTCCACTTT. It specifies CASSDSSEGDNSPLHF.

The chain is built from TRBV5-6 and TRBJ2-2; D may be TRBD2 (5 bases). V was cut by 0 bases and J by 5 bases, with 5 bases left in between. The CDR3 is made up of 13 amino acids. Germline lookup yields CDR1 SGHDT and CDR2 YYEEEE. DNA of the CDR3: TGTGCCAGCAGCTTGGGGGAGACCGGGGAGCTGTTTTTT. Amino acid sequence: CASSLGETGELFF.

The CDR3 sequence is CAIRTGPYGGTGTDTQYF. CDR3 DNA: TGTGCCATCAGGACCGGGCCCTACGGGGGGACGGGCACAGATACGCAGTATTTT. The gene calls are TRBV10-3 and TRBJ2-3; TRBD2 matches 7 bases. This CDR3 contains 18 residues. After removal of 6 bases from V and 1 base from J, the junction contained 16 bases not matched to a gene. Germline V CDR1 and CDR2: ENHRY, SYGVKD.

The J gene is TRBJ2-7, the V gene TRBV5-1; 8 positions match TRBD2. Germline V gene lookup returns CDR1 SGHRS and CDR2 YFSETQ. The J segment lost 3 bases and the V segment lost 2 bases, leaving 7 bases of the junction unmatched. This CDR3 has 15 amino acids. CDR3 bases: TGCGCCAGCAGCTTTCTTGCGGGGGGTCTCTACGAGCAGTACTTC. Protein: CASSFLAGGLYEQYF. The variable domain in full, completed from reference TRBV5-1 and TRBJ2-7, reads KAGVTQTPRYLIKTRGQQVTLSCSPISGHRSVSWYQQTPGQGLQFLFEYFSETQRNKGNFPGRFSGRQFSNSRSEMNVSTLELGDSALYLCASSFLAGGLYEQYFGPGTRLTVT.

CDR3 sequence: CASSLPLQGSGNTIYF. CDR3 coding DNA: TGTGCCAGCAGCTTACCCCTACAGGGATCGGGAAACACCATATATTTT. This sequence joins TRBV7-2 and TRBJ1-3; the D gene is possibly TRBD1 (6 bases). The V gene lost 2 bases and the J gene lost 4 bases, with 15 bases spanning the gap. The CDR3 is 16 amino acids. Germline V lookup: CDR1 SGHTA, CDR2 FQGNSA.

This clone occurred once. The chain employs TRBV7-9 and TRBJ2-5; 9 bases align to TRBD1. This CDR3 has 14 amino acids. Germline trimming cut 6 bases from V and 5 bases from J; bases unmatched to any gene: 7. CDR1 is SEHNR, CDR2 FQNEAQ, per germline (reference sequence). CDR3 protein: CASSFGTGIETQYF. CDR3 sequence (DNA): TGTGCCAGCAGTTTCGGGACAGGGATTGAGACCCAGTACTTC. Full variable domain (remainder filled in from reference TRBV7-9 and TRBJ2-5): DTGVSQNPRHKITKRGQNVTFRCDPISEHNRLYWYRQTLGQGPEFLTYFQNEAQLEKSRLLSDRFSAERPKGSFSTLEIQRTEQGDSAMYLCASSFGTGIETQYFGPGTRLLVL.

The rearrangement joins TRBV5-1 to TRBJ2-5; TRBD2 agrees at 7 bases. The CDR3 contains 17 residues. Germline values: CDR1 SGHRS, CDR2 YFSETQ. The V gene end was trimmed by 0 bases and the J gene end by 4 bases; junction bases not matched to a gene: 12. CDR3 in amino acids: CASSLDPAGRPVETQYF. The CDR3, as DNA: TGCGCCAGCAGCTTGGATCCTGCCGGGAGGCCCGTAGAGACCCAGTACTTC.

The gene calls are TRBV6-5 and TRBJ2-7; D not resolved. The germline gives CDR1 MNHEY, CDR2 SVGAGI. This CDR3 contains 14 residues. V gave up 2 bases and J gave up 7 bases, with 15 bases separating them. Here the CDR3 reads CASSYLGSFREQYF. For the CDR3, the DNA is TGTGCCAGCAGTTACCTGGGCTCCTTCAGGGAGCAGTACTTC.

Turning to this clone: The germline gene is not matched at one end of the junction; a read error may be the cause. This chain connects TRBV7-9 to TRBJ2-7; D perhaps matches TRBD2 (6 bases). This CDR3 is 12 amino acids long. CDR1 and CDR2 (germline): SEHNR, FQNEAQ (reference sequence). The CDR3 sequence: CSSSLGGYEQYF. The DNA of the CDR3 is TGTTCCAGCAGCTTAGGAGGGTACGAGCAGTACTTC.

This clone is a singleton in its sample. The chain couples TRBV5-1 to TRBJ1-1; 7 bases match TRBD1. CDR1 and CDR2 from the germline V gene are SGHRS and YFSETQ. This CDR3 is 15 amino acids long. Losses at the gene ends were 1 base for V and 6 bases for J; bases not matched to a gene: 9. The CDR3 nucleotides read TGCGCCAGCAGCTTGACCGGACAGGAGACCTCTGAAGCTTTCTTT. Translating it yields CASSLTGQETSEAFF.

This chain connects TRBV20-1 to TRBJ2-7; 7 bases map to TRBD1. Germline V gene lookup returns CDR1 DFQATT and CDR2 SNEGSKA (reference sequence). V dropped 8 bases and J dropped 4; count of bases not matched to a gene: 5. This CDR3 is 11 amino acids long. The CDR3 DNA sequence: TGCAGTACCTACAGGGGATACGAGCAGTACTTC. Translated, it gives CSTYRGYEQYF.